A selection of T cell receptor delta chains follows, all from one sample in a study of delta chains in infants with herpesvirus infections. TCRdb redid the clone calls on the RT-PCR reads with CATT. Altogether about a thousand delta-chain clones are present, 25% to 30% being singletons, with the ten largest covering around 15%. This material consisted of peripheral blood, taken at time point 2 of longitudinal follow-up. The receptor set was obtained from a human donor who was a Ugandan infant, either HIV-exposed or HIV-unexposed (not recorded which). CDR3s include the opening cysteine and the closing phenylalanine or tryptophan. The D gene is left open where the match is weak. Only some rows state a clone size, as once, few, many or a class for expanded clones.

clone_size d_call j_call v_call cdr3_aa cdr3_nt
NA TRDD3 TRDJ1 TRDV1 CALGGPGFPYWGIQGITDKLIF TGTGCTCTTGGGGGGCCAGGTTTCCCGTACTGGGGGATACAAGGGATCACCGATAAACTCATATTT
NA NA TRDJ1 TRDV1 CALGDLAGTFLPIGGEPPDTDKLIF TGTGCTCTTGGGGACCTTGCCGGAACGTTCCTGCCTATAGGTGGGGAGCCCCCCGACACCGATAAACTCATCTTT
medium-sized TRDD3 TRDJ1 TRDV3 CASRFYVRVVLGDISSDKLIF TGTGCCTCCCGATTCTATGTTCGGGTAGTACTGGGGGATATAAGTTCCGATAAACTCATCTTT
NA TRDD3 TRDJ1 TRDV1 CALGETTFLIALGGDTRPSTYTDKLIF TGTGCTCTTGGGGAAACCACCTTCCTAATCGCCTTGGGGGGGGATACGCGTCCCAGTACGTACACCGATAAACTCATCTTT
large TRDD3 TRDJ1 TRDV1 CALGELGDNCKLIF TGTGCTCTTGGGGAACTCGGGGATAATTGTAAACTCATCTTT
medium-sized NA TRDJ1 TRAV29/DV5 CSVLLCSTTTWGTTGLTDKLIF NA
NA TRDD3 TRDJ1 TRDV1 CALGDRGDTPDKLIF TGTGCTCTTGGGGATCGGGGGGATACGCCCGATAAACTCATCTTT
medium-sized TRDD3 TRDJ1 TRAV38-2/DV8 CAYRFLQRDWGQYTDKLIF TGTGCTTATAGATTCCTTCAACGTGACTGGGGCCAGTACACCGATAAACTCATCTTT
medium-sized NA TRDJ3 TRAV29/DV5 CAASEKPGPKGGSSWDTRQMFF TGTGCAGCAAGCGAAAAGCCTGGCCCTAAGGGGGGCAGCTCCTGGGACACCCGACAGATGTTTTTC
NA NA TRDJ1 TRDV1 CALGELGGGSYLHTELKLIF TGTGCTCTTGGGGAACTAGGAGGGGGGTCCTACCTACATACGGAGCTCAAACTCATCTTT
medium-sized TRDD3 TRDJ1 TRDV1 CALGELAPTITGGPTHTPTDKLIF TGTGCTCTTGGGGAACTCGCCCCTACGATTACTGGGGGACCCACGCACACGCCCACCGATAAACTCATCTTT
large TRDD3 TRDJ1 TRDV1 CALGETLSRGIGKLIF TGTGCTCTTGGGGAAACCCTAAGCCGGGGGATAGGTAAACTCATCTTT
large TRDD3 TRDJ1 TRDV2 CACDTVEYWGISTDKLIF TGTGCCTGTGACACCGTGGAGTACTGGGGGATATCCACCGATAAACTCATCTTT
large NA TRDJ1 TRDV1 CALGECPPVGPRTYTDKLIF TGTGCTCTTGGGGAATGCCCGCCCGTAGGTCCCCGGACGTACACCGATAAACTCATCTTT
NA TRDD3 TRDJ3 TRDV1 CALGELKVGEKGAGDWDTRQMFF TGTGCTCTTGGGGAGTTAAAGGTGGGGGAGAAGGGAGCGGGCGACTGGGACACCCGACAGATGTTTTTC
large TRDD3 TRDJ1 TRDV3 CAFRGGYAYTDKLIF TGTGCCTTTAGAGGGGGATACGCGTACACCGATAAACTCATCTTT
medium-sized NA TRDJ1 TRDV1 CALGELVAEWGTDKLIF TGTGCTCTTGGGGAACTAGTGGCTGAGTGGGGGACCGATAAACTCATCTTT
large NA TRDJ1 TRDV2 CACDSSGSYTDKLIF TGTGCCTGTGACAGTAGCGGCTCGTACACCGATAAACTCATCTTT
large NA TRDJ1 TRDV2 CACDKIRTDKLIF TGTGCCTGTGACAAGATACGCACCGATAAACTCATCTTT
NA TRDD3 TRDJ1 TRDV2 CACDTGGYWGTLYTDKLIF TGTGCCTGTGACACCGGCGGTTACTGGGGGACCTTGTACACCGATAAACTCATCTTT
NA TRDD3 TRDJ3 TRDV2 CACDKVLGDSWDTRQMFF TGTGCCTGTGACAAAGTACTGGGGGACTCCTGGGACACCCGACAGATGTTTTTC
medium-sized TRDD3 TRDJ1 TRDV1 CALGEPASSTTGVGDKLIF TGTGCTCTTGGGGAACCCGCATCCTCTACCACTGGGGTGGGCGATAAACTCATCTTT
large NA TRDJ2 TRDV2 CAGITGAQLFF TGTGCCGGAATTACTGGGGCACAACTCTTCTTT
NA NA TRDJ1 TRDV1 CALGELGITHGAPLLVTDKLIF TGTGCTCTTGGGGAACTAGGTATAACTCACGGGGCCCCTCTCCTCGTCACCGATAAACTCATCTTT
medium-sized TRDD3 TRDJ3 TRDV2 CACDILGDTKLRDTRQMFF TGTGCCTGTGACATACTGGGGGATACGAAGCTAAGGGACACCCGACAGATGTTTTTC
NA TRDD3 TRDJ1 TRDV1 CALGERHRYWGYTDKLIF TGTGCTCTTGGGGAAAGGCATCGGTACTGGGGCTACACCGATAAACTCATCTTT